The present T cell receptor (beta chain) was sequenced within a study of CD8 T cells in ankylosing spondylitis. Findings and limits, study-wide: According to the report, clones linked to the disease were significantly enriched in matched synovial fluid samples taken from ankylosing spondylitis patients. Earlier work had already found some motif variants in reactive arthritis synovial fluid and blood.

Libraries for TCR beta were made by quantitative 5'-RACE with molecular barcodes. Each CDR3 protein is one row after TCRdb ran MiXCR on the 5' RACE reads. In the table there are 250,000 to 400,000 distinct CDR3 sequences, around 10% of which are singletons. This clonotype was seen ten or more times. Its antigen is as yet unknown. This receptor was obtained from a female donor with ankylosing spondylitis or in good health (not recorded which). Sequenced: blood, either unsorted or a sorted T cell fraction (not recorded which).

The chain's CDR3 is CASSSRHNQPQHF. In nucleotides, the CDR3 is TGTGCCAGCAGCTCCCGGCACAATCAGCCCCAGCATTTT. J is TRBJ1-5 and V is TRBV7-2; no reliable D call. The ends were cut back, 4 bases at V and 3 bases at J, with 7 bases in the middle. Germline loops: CDR1 SGHTA, CDR2 FQGNSA. The CDR3 loop spans 13 amino acids.